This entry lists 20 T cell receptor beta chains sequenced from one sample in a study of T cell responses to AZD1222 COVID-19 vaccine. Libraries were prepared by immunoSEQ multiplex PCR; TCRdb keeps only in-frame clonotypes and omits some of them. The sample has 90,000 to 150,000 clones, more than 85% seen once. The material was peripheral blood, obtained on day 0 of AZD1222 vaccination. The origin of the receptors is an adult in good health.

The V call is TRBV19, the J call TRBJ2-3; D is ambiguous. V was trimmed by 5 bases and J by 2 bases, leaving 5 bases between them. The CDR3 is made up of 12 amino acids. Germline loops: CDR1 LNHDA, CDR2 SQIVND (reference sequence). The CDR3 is CASSHITDTQYF. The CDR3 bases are TGTGCCAGTAGTCACATCACAGATACGCAGTATTTT.

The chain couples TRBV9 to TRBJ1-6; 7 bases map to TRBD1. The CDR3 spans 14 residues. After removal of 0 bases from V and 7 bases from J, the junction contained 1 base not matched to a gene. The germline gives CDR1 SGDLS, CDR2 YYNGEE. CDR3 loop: CASSVAGQNSPLHF. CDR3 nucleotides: TGTGCCAGCAGCGTAGCGGGACAGAATTCACCCCTCCACTTT.

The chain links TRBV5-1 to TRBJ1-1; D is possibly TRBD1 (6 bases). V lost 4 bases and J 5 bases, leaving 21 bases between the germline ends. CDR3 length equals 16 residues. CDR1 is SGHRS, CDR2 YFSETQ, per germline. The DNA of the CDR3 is TGCGCCAGCAGCCGGGAGGTTCAGGGGCGCGGGACTGAAGCTTTCTTT. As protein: CASSREVQGRGTEAFF.

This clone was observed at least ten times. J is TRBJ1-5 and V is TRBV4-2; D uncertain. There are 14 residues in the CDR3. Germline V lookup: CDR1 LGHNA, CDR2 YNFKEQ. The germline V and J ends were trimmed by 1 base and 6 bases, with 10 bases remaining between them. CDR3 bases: TGTGCCAGCAGCCAAGGATGGGGTGGTCAGCCCCAGCATTTT. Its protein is CASSQGWGGQPQHF.

In nucleotides, the CDR3 is TGTGCCAGCAGTCCGTGGGGACGACAGAACAGCACAGATACGCAGTATTTT. Its protein is CASSPWGRQNSTDTQYF. V is TRBV6-2 or TRBV6-3 and J is TRBJ2-3, with D tentatively TRBD1 or TRBD2 (5 bases each). Trimming removed 5 bases at V and 0 bases at J, with 18 bases between. Germline V gene data show CDR1 as MNHEY and CDR2 as SVGEGT. This CDR3 contains 17 residues.

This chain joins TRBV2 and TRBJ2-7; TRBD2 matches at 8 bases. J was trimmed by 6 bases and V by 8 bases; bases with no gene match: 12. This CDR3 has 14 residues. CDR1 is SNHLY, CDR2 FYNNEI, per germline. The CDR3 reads CASSSTGTSGEQYF. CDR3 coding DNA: TGTGCCAGCTCCTCCACCGGGACTAGTGGCGAGCAGTACTTC.

The CDR3 DNA sequence: TGTGCCAGCAGCTTGTTCCGACTAGCGGGAGGGCAATACAATGAGCAGTTCTTC. This sequence encodes CASSLFRLAGGQYNEQFF. The J gene is TRBJ2-1, the V gene TRBV5-4; 14 positions agree with TRBD2. V lost 1 base to trimming and J lost 4 bases; unmatched junction nucleotides: 7. This CDR3 spans 18 amino acids. Germline assignment: CDR1 SGHNT and CDR2 YYREEE (reference sequence).

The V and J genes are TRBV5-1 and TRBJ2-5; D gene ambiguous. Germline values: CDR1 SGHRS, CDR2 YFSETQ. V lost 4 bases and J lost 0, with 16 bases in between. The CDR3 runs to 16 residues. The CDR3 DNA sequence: TGCGCCAGCAGCCCGTCGGGTGCAGTTAACCAAGAGACCCAGTACTTC. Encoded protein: CASSPSGAVNQETQYF.

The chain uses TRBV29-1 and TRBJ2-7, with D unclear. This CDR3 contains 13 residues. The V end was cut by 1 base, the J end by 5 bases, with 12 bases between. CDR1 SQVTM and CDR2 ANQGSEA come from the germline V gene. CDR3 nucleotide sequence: TGCAGCGTTGAAGTTAAGGCCACCCACGAGCAGTACTTC. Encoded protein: CSVEVKATHEQYF.

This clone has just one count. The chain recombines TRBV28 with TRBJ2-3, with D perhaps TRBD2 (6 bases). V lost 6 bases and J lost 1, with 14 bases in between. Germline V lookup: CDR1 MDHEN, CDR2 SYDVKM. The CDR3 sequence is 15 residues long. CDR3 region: CASRGSGPGTDTQYF. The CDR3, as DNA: TGTGCCAGCAGAGGTAGCGGTCCTGGCACAGATACGCAGTATTTT. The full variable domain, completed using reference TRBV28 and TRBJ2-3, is DVKVTQSSRYLVKRTGEKVFLECVQDMDHENMFWYRQDPGLGLRLIYFSYDVKMKEKGDIPEGYSVSREKKERFSLILESASTNQTSMYLCASRGSGPGTDTQYFGPGTRLTVL.

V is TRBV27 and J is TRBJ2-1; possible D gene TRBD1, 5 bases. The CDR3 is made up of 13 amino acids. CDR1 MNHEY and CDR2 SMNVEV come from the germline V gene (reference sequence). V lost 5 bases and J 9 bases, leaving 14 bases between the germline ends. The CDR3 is CASSGAGDGEQFF. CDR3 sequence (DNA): TGTGCCAGCAGTGGGGCTGGTGACGGTGAGCAGTTCTTC.

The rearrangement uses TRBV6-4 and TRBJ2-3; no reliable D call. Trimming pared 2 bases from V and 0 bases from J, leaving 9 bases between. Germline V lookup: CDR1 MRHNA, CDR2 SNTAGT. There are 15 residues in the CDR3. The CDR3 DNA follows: TGTGCCAGCAGTGACAGGGCAACTAGCACAGATACGCAGTATTTT. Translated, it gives CASSDRATSTDTQYF.

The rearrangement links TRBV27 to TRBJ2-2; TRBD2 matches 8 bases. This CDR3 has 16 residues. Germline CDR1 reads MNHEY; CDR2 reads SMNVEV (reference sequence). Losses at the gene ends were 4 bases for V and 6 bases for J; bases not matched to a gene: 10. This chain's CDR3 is CASSSGLGTVSGELFF. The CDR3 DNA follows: TGTGCCAGCAGTTCGGGACTAGGGACCGTATCCGGGGAGCTGTTTTTT.

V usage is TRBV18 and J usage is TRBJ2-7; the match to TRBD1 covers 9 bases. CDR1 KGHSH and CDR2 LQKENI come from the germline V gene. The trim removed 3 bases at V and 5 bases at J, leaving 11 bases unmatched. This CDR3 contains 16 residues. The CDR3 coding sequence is TGTGCCAGCTCACCGTACCGAGGGACAGGGATCGACGAGCAGTACTTC. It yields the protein CASSPYRGTGIDEQYF.

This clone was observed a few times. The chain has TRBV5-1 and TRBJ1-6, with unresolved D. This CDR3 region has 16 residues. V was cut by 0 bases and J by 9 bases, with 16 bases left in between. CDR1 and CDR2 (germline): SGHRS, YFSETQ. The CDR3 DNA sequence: TGCGCCAGCAGCTTGGAACCAGGACGGAGTCCTTCACCCCTCCACTTT. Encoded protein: CASSLEPGRSPSPLHF.

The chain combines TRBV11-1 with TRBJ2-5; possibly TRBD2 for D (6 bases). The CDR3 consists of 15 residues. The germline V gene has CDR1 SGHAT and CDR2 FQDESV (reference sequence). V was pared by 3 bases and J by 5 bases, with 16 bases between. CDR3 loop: CASSFQGLRDETQYF. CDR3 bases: TGTGCCAGCAGCTTCCAGGGACTGAGGGACGAGACCCAGTACTTC.

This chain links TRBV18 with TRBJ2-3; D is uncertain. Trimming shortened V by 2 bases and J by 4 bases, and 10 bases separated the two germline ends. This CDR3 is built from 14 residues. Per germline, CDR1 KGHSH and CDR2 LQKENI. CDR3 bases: TGTGCCAGCTCACCAAGGCAGAACGCAGATACGCAGTATTTT. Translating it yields CASSPRQNADTQYF.

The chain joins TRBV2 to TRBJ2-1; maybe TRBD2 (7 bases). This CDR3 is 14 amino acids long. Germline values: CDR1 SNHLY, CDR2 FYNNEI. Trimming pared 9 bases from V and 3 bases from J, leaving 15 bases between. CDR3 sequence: CASQGRGSYNEQFF. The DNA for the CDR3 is TGTGCCAGTCAGGGGAGGGGGAGCTACAATGAGCAGTTCTTC.

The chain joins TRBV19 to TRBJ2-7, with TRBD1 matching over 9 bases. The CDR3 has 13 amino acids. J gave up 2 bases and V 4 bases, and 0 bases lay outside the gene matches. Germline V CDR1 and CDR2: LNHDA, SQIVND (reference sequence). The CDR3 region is CASSRTGAYEQYF. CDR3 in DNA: TGTGCCAGTAGTAGGACAGGGGCCTACGAGCAGTACTTC.

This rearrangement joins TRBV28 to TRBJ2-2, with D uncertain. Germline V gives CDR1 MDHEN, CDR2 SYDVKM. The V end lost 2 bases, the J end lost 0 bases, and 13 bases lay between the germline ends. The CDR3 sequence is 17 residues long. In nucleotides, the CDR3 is TGTGCCAGCAGTTTACTGGCCGTCGGGCCGAACACCGGGGAGCTGTTTTTT. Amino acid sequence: CASSLLAVGPNTGELFF.